Presented here are 32 T cell receptor beta chains from one specimen sequenced in a study of T cell changes during pregnancy in multiple sclerosis. Using immunoSEQ multiplex PCR, the repertoire was profiled, and TCRdb retains in-frame clones only, with some absent. The repertoire holds 35,000 to 50,000 clones, 89% seen once, with 0.55% to 0.7% in the top ten. Source: CD4+ T cells from peripheral blood mononuclear cells, taken in the first trimester of pregnancy. Receptor source: a female donor with multiple sclerosis, enrolled in a pregnancy study.

The rearrangement joins TRBV7-2 to TRBJ1-5; D is unresolved. Trimming left V 1 base short and J 6 bases short, with 13 bases between. CDR3 length: 15 amino acids. CDR1 SGHTA and CDR2 FQGNSA come from the germline V gene. CDR3 nucleotide sequence: TGTGCCAGCAGCTTAGAGGTGACGGGGAGTCAGCCCCAGCATTTT. It codes for CASSLEVTGSQPQHF.

The chain joins TRBV7-2 to TRBJ2-1, with no clear D. The CDR3 is 14 amino acids. Trimming cost V 0 bases and J 8 bases, with 11 bases left between them. In germline, CDR1 is SGHTA, CDR2 FQGNSA. CDR3 sequence: CASSLARSRDEQFF. The CDR3 DNA is TGTGCCAGCAGCTTAGCGCGTTCCCGGGATGAGCAGTTCTTC.

CDR3 nucleotides: TGTGCCAGCAGCGAGACAGGGGTGCATCAGCCCCAGCATTTT. Amino acids: CASSETGVHQPQHF. The chain carries TRBV5-6 and TRBJ1-5, with 8 bases that match TRBD1. The CDR3 length is 14 residues. Germline CDR1 and CDR2: SGHDT and YYEEEE. V trimming: 4 bases; J trimming: 5 bases; junction bases outside the gene matches: 5.

The chain couples TRBV19 to TRBJ1-2; maybe TRBD1 (6 bases). Looked up from germline, CDR1 is LNHDA and CDR2 is SQIVND (reference sequence). The CDR3 sequence is 14 residues long. Trimming cost V 7 bases and J 2 bases, with 14 bases left between them. The CDR3 nucleotides read TGTGCCAGTACCCTGTTGCAGGGGAACTATGGCTACACCTTC. Protein: CASTLLQGNYGYTF. Supplemented by reference TRBV19 and TRBJ1-2, the full variable domain reads DGGITQSPKYLFRKEGQNVTLSCEQNLNHDAMYWYRQDPGQGLRLIYYSQIVNDFQKGDIAEGYSVSREKKESFPLTVTSAQKNPTAFYLCASTLLQGNYGYTFGSGTRLTVV.

The J gene is TRBJ2-3, the V gene TRBV6-6; 8 nucleotides align to TRBD2. This CDR3 has 14 residues. With 8 bases clipped from V and 6 bases from J, the junction kept 10 bases outside the gene matches. The germline V gene encodes CDR1 MNHNY and CDR2 SVGAGI (reference sequence). The CDR3 nucleotides are TGTGCCAGCCGGGGACTAGTAGTTACGGATACGCAGTATTTT. Its translation is CASRGLVVTDTQYF.

The chain combines TRBV5-4 with TRBJ1-2; the match to TRBD1 covers 11 bases. Germline CDR1 is SGHNT and CDR2 is YYREEE (reference sequence). The CDR3 consists of 16 residues. With 4 bases clipped from V and 2 bases from J, the junction kept 7 bases outside the gene matches. For the CDR3, the DNA is TGTGCCAGCAGCCACGGACAGGGGGCTGCCAACTATGGCTACACCTTC. Encoded protein: CASSHGQGAANYGYTF. Supplemented by reference TRBV5-4 and TRBJ1-2, the full variable domain reads ETGVTQSPTHLIKTRGQQVTLRCSSQSGHNTVSWYQQALGQGPQFIFQYYREEENGRGNFPPRFSGLQFPNYSSELNVNALELDDSALYLCASSHGQGAANYGYTFGSGTRLTVV.

The genes are TRBV7-9 and TRBJ2-7, with TRBD2 identical over 8 bases. The CDR3 runs to 15 residues. V lost 4 bases, J lost 2 bases, and 7 bases stayed unmatched. The germline V gene encodes CDR1 SEHNR and CDR2 FQNEAQ (reference sequence). CDR3 residues: CASSSVAGITYEQYF. The DNA of the CDR3 is TGTGCCAGCAGCTCAGTAGCGGGGATCACCTACGAGCAGTACTTC.

This sequence joins TRBV5-1 and TRBJ2-5; 11 nucleotides line up with TRBD2. The CDR3 is 15 amino acids. Germline V gene lookup returns CDR1 SGHRS and CDR2 YFSETQ. The trim removed 8 bases at V and 3 bases at J, leaving 9 bases unmatched. CDR3 amino acids: CASHRDSGREETQYF. As DNA, the CDR3 is TGCGCCAGTCACCGAGATAGCGGGAGGGAAGAGACCCAGTACTTC.

This sequence joins TRBV5-1 and TRBJ1-1, with unresolved D. CDR3 length equals 12 residues. Germline V gene lookup returns CDR1 SGHRS and CDR2 YFSETQ. V shed 0 bases and J shed 6 bases, with 6 bases lying between them. CDR3 region: CASSLETAEAFF. DNA for the CDR3: TGCGCCAGCAGCTTGGAAACAGCTGAAGCTTTCTTT.

V usage is TRBV6-1 and J usage is TRBJ2-4; no firm D call. The CDR3 is made up of 15 amino acids. V was pared by 6 bases and J by 4 bases, with 16 bases between. CDR1 is MNHNS and CDR2 is SASEGT in the germline V gene. This CDR3 is CASSGGSSGKNIQYF. CDR3 nucleotides: TGTGCCAGCAGCGGCGGCAGCTCCGGTAAAAACATTCAGTACTTC.

V usage is TRBV30 and J usage is TRBJ1-1; TRBD1 matches at 8 bases. This CDR3 has 15 amino acids. V shed 7 bases, J shed 0 bases, and the junction held 10 bases outside the gene matches. Germline CDR1 reads GTSNPN; CDR2 reads SVGIG (reference sequence). This CDR3 is CASKVTGGMNTEAFF. The DNA for the CDR3 is TGTGCCTCCAAGGTAACAGGGGGTATGAACACTGAAGCTTTCTTT. The entire variable domain, with the rest obtained from reference TRBV30 and TRBJ1-1, is as follows: SQTIHQWPATLVQPVGSPLSLECTVEGTSNPNLYWYRQAAGRGLQLLFYSVGIGQISSEVPQNLSASRPQDRQFILSSKKLLLSDSGFYLCASKVTGGMNTEAFFGQGTRLTVV.

The chain combines TRBV7-9 with TRBJ2-5, with no clear D. Trimming shortened V by 5 bases and J by 3 bases, and 10 bases separated the two germline ends. The CDR3 covers 13 residues. Germline V gene lookup returns CDR1 SEHNR and CDR2 FQNEAQ (reference sequence). The CDR3 DNA is TGTGCCAGCAGCCCGCCCACAAAAGAGACCCAGTACTTC. Translation gives CASSPPTKETQYF.

The chain employs TRBV10-3 and TRBJ2-7; D possibly corresponds to TRBD2 (5 bases). Germline V gene sequence: CDR1 ENHRY, CDR2 SYGVKD. Trimming pared 3 bases from V and 2 bases from J, leaving 11 bases between. This CDR3 contains 14 residues. This CDR3 is CAISENVGAYEQYF. CDR3 DNA sequence: TGTGCCATCAGTGAAAATGTCGGGGCCTACGAGCAGTACTTC.

This clone was picked up a small number of times. This sequence joins TRBV30 and TRBJ1-1; 7 bases are shared with TRBD1. V shed 8 bases, J shed 5 bases, and the junction held 5 bases outside the gene matches. CDR1 is GTSNPN and CDR2 is SVGIG in the germline V gene (reference sequence). CDR3 length equals 11 residues. The CDR3: CAGNRGTEAFF. In DNA form, the CDR3 reads TGTGCCGGAAACAGGGGAACTGAAGCTTTCTTT.

The J gene is TRBJ2-7, the V gene TRBV15; possible D gene TRBD2, 8 bases. The CDR3 consists of 16 residues. Germline V gives CDR1 LNHNV, CDR2 YYDKDF (reference sequence). Trimming removed 1 base at V and 4 bases at J, with 17 bases between. The DNA of the CDR3 is TGTGCCACCAGCAGAGTCCAGGGGGTAGCGGGATACGAGCAGTACTTC. Protein product: CATSRVQGVAGYEQYF.

The chain links TRBV29-1 to TRBJ2-3, with 11 bases matching TRBD1. J was trimmed by 3 bases and V by 6 bases; bases with no gene match: 14. Germline CDR1 SQVTM, CDR2 ANQGSEA. This CDR3 contains 17 residues. CDR3 bases: TGCAGCGTCGGTCCGGGACAGGGGGGTCGGGGTACAGATACGCAGTATTTT. It translates to CSVGPGQGGRGTDTQYF.

The rearrangement joins TRBV7-9 to TRBJ2-5, with 11 bases identical to TRBD2. With V trimmed by 1 base and J by 2 bases, 0 bases remained unmatched. The germline gives CDR1 SEHNR, CDR2 FQNEAQ (reference sequence). The CDR3 spans 15 residues. DNA for the CDR3: TGTGCCAGCAGCTTAGGGACTAGCGGGCAAGAGACCCAGTACTTC. It codes for CASSLGTSGQETQYF.

The V and J genes are TRBV5-1 and TRBJ1-1; D gene unclear. The germline gives CDR1 SGHRS, CDR2 YFSETQ. This CDR3 is 14 amino acids long. Trimming cost V 5 bases and J 0 bases, with 11 bases left between them. CDR3 amino acids: CASSLQDLNTEAFF. Here the CDR3 DNA reads TGCGCCAGCAGTCTCCAGGATTTGAACACTGAAGCTTTCTTT.

This clone occurred once. The J gene is TRBJ1-1, the V gene TRBV20-1; no clear D gene. V was clipped by 4 bases and J by 1 base, with 4 bases between them. The CDR3 is made up of 11 amino acids. CDR1 is DFQATT and CDR2 is SNEGSKA in the germline V gene (reference sequence). CDR3 sequence reads: CSATGNTEAFF. The CDR3 coding sequence is TGCAGTGCTACAGGGAACACTGAAGCTTTCTTT.

The genes are TRBV18 and TRBJ1-5; D possibly corresponds to TRBD1 (6 bases). This CDR3 comprises 17 residues. Germline V gene data show CDR1 as KGHSH and CDR2 as LQKENI. Between the trimmed V and J ends, which lost 2 bases and 0 bases, there was a span of 14 bases. The CDR3 DNA reads TGTGCCAGCTCACCAACATCCGGGACAAATAGCAATCAGCCCCAGCATTTT. Translation gives CASSPTSGTNSNQPQHF. The full variable domain, rest sourced from reference TRBV18 and TRBJ1-5, is NAGVMQNPRHLVRRRGQEARLRCSPMKGHSHVYWYRQLPEEGLKFMVYLQKENIIDESGMPKERFSAEFPKEGPSILRIQQVVRGDSAAYFCASSPTSGTNSNQPQHFGDGTRLSIL.

This clone was counted between two and nine times. The rearrangement uses TRBV28 and TRBJ1-2, with D hard to call. V was cut by 4 bases and J by 5 bases, with 14 bases left in between. Germline V gives CDR1 MDHEN, CDR2 SYDVKM. The CDR3 has 14 amino acids. The CDR3 region has the DNA TGTGCCAGCAGTTCCCCCGAGACAAAATATGGCTACACCTTC. Translation: CASSSPETKYGYTF.

The rearrangement joins TRBV7-3 to TRBJ2-1; 8 bases align to TRBD1. The germline V gene has CDR1 SGHTA and CDR2 FQGTGA. With 5 bases clipped from V and 2 bases from J, the junction kept 11 bases outside the gene matches. The CDR3 runs to 17 residues. CDR3 protein: CASSDPGTGPPYNEQFF. The CDR3 nucleotides read TGTGCCAGCAGCGACCCCGGGACAGGACCTCCCTACAATGAGCAGTTCTTC.

The V gene is TRBV19, the J gene TRBJ2-2; D not certain. V was cut by 0 bases and J by 3 bases, with 8 bases left in between. Looked up from germline, CDR1 is LNHDA and CDR2 is SQIVND (reference sequence). This CDR3 spans 15 amino acids. This CDR3 reads CASSIEAVYTGELFF. CDR3 DNA sequence: TGTGCCAGTAGTATAGAGGCCGTCTACACCGGGGAGCTGTTTTTT. The full variable domain, rest sourced from reference TRBV19 and TRBJ2-2, is DGGITQSPKYLFRKEGQNVTLSCEQNLNHDAMYWYRQDPGQGLRLIYYSQIVNDFQKGDIAEGYSVSREKKESFPLTVTSAQKNPTAFYLCASSIEAVYTGELFFGEGSRLTVL.

The rearrangement joins TRBV6-1 to TRBJ2-3, with 14 nucleotides matching TRBD2. Germline V gene data show CDR1 as MNHNS and CDR2 as SASEGT. Trimming took 0 bases from V and 8 from J; bases not matched to a gene: 10. The CDR3 runs to 18 residues. CDR3 region: CASSEAQTSGRAPGTQYF. For the CDR3, the DNA is TGTGCCAGCAGTGAAGCCCAGACTAGCGGGAGGGCGCCAGGTACGCAGTATTTT.

The count of this clone is one. The V call is TRBV7-9, the J call TRBJ1-2; unclear D gene. The CDR3 consists of 14 residues. V was pared by 3 bases and J by 3 bases, with 11 bases between. Germline CDR1 is SEHNR and CDR2 is FQNEAQ (reference sequence). CDR3 coding DNA: TGTGCCAGCAGCTTGACTCCGGGTTACTATGGCTACACCTTC. Protein product: CASSLTPGYYGYTF.

V is TRBV5-4 and J is TRBJ1-2; 12 bases agree with TRBD1. This CDR3 is built from 16 residues. Germline CDR1 SGHNT, CDR2 YYREEE (reference sequence). Trimming at V came to 0 bases and at J to 6 bases, leaving 6 bases not matched to a gene. This CDR3 is CASSLAGTGGGNGYTF. The CDR3 bases are TGTGCCAGCAGCTTGGCTGGGACAGGGGGCGGGAATGGCTACACCTTC.

This clone has a single count. This chain uses TRBV18 with TRBJ1-1; possible D gene TRBD1, 5 bases. The V and J ends lost 4 bases and 4 bases respectively, with 10 bases between them. CDR1 is KGHSH, CDR2 LQKENI, per germline. There are 13 residues in the CDR3. The CDR3 loop reads CASSLTGTTEAFF. Written as DNA, the CDR3 is TGTGCCAGCTCACTCACAGGTACCACTGAAGCTTTCTTT.

The rearrangement links TRBV27 to TRBJ2-3, with 8 bases aligning to TRBD1. Unmatched junction bases numbered 9, after V lost 6 bases and J lost 4 bases. This CDR3 is built from 15 residues. Looked up from germline, CDR1 is MNHEY and CDR2 is SMNVEV (reference sequence). For the CDR3, the DNA is TGTGCCAGCAGCCACAACAGGGGGTGGTCAGATACGCAGTATTTT. This codes for CASSHNRGWSDTQYF.

The J gene is TRBJ1-1, the V gene TRBV7-2, with D possibly matching TRBD1 (6 bases). This CDR3 comprises 14 residues. Trimming took off 5 bases at V and 4 bases at J, with 14 bases between the two ends. Germline V gives CDR1 SGHTA, CDR2 FQGNSA. The CDR3 sequence is CASSTTDSLTEAFF. The DNA for the CDR3 is TGTGCCAGCAGCACGACGGACAGCCTCACTGAAGCTTTCTTT.

The chain couples TRBV29-1 to TRBJ2-2; D gene uncertain. Trimming pared 7 bases from V and 6 bases from J, leaving 12 bases between. This CDR3 is built from 12 residues. Germline assignment: CDR1 SQVTM and CDR2 ANQGSEA. The CDR3 loop is CSAEQPPGELFF. The CDR3 DNA follows: TGCAGCGCGGAACAGCCTCCCGGGGAGCTGTTTTTT.

The chain employs TRBV5-1 and TRBJ1-5, with D uncertain. The CDR3 is 16 residues long. V was shortened by 6 bases and J by 5 bases, with 21 bases between the two germline ends. The germline gives CDR1 SGHRS, CDR2 YFSETQ. The CDR3 DNA reads TGCGCCAGCAATACCCTCCGCCGGGGTAAATATCAGCCCCAGCATTTT. Protein: CASNTLRRGKYQPQHF. Looking up the rest from reference TRBV5-1 and TRBJ1-5 gives the full variable domain: KAGVTQTPRYLIKTRGQQVTLSCSPISGHRSVSWYQQTPGQGLQFLFEYFSETQRNKGNFPGRFSGRQFSNSRSEMNVSTLELGDSALYLCASNTLRRGKYQPQHFGDGTRLSIL.

The chain combines TRBV4-3 with TRBJ2-2; 10 bases align to TRBD2. With V trimmed by 0 bases and J by 4 bases, 5 bases remained unmatched. The germline gives CDR1 LGHNA, CDR2 YSLEER. The CDR3 covers 17 residues. CDR3 residues: CASSQDVAGGVTGELFF. The CDR3, as DNA: TGCGCCAGCAGCCAAGACGTAGCGGGAGGAGTCACCGGGGAGCTGTTTTTT.